This entry lists 10 T cell receptor beta chains sequenced from one sample in a study of T cell clonality in common variable immunodeficiency. Overall study findings and caveats: Common variable immunodeficiency TCR beta sequences reportedly had fewer deletions and N-nucleotide insertions.

Measured with immunoSEQ multiplex PCR; TCRdb has only the in-frame clones, and not every one. The sample includes around 19,000 clones, none of them occurring once. The antigens for these receptors are not known. Sequencing used peripheral blood mononuclear cells. These receptors originate from a human donor with common variable immunodeficiency.

This clone was detected ten times or more. The CDR3 extends 3 residues past the end of the read, so its final part is completed from the germline J gene. The chain combines TRBV5-6 with TRBJ2-7; TRBD2 aligns across 9 bases. Germline V gene sequence: CDR1 SGHDT, CDR2 YYEEEE. CDR3 length: 15 residues. Trimming took 1 base from V and 5 from J; bases not matched to a gene: 7. The CDR3 reads CASSLSGLAWNEQYF. The CDR3 DNA, read in part, is TGTGCCAGCAGCTTGTCCGGACTAGCGTGGAACGAG.

This clone was counted ten times or more. The observed sequence ends 3 residues before the CDR3 terminus, with the missing tail filled in from the germline J gene. The chain links TRBV18 to TRBJ2-5, with TRBD2 matching 14 bases. The CDR3 totals 17 residues. The V gene end was trimmed by 0 bases and the J gene end by 2 bases; junction bases not matched to a gene: 2. The germline CDR1 and CDR2 sequences are KGHSH and LQKENI. The CDR3 loop is CASSPPGTSGGQETQYF. The sequenced CDR3 bases are TGTGCCAGCTCACCACCAGGGACTAGCGGGGGTCAAGAGACC. Full variable domain (missing parts from reference TRBV18 and TRBJ2-5): NAGVMQNPRHLVRRRGQEARLRCSPMKGHSHVYWYRQLPEEGLKFMVYLQKENIIDESGMPKERFSAEFPKEGPSILRIQQVVRGDSAAYFCASSPPGTSGGQETQYFGPGTRLLVL.

The table lists this clone with a few counts. With the read ending 3 residues before the CDR3 end, the germline J gene is used to fill in that end. V usage is TRBV7-9 and J usage is TRBJ1-4; D is possibly TRBD1 (5 bases). This CDR3 contains 15 residues. V lost 4 bases to trimming and J lost 5 bases, with 14 bases between them. Germline CDR1 reads SEHNR; CDR2 reads FQNEAQ (reference sequence). The sequenced CDR3 bases are TGTGCCAGCAGCTCTCAGGGAATCCCAAATGAAAAA. This gives the protein CASSSQGIPNEK. The entire CDR3 sequence reads CASSSQGIPNEKLFF.

This clone was detected a few times. The read terminates 3 residues ahead of where the CDR3 ends, so the germline J gene completes it. V usage is TRBV5-6 and J usage is TRBJ1-1; no clear D gene. V was clipped by 1 base and J by 6 bases, with 10 bases between them. Germline V CDR1 and CDR2: SGHDT, YYEEEE. The CDR3 totals 13 residues. CDR3 DNA (partial): TGTGCCAGCAGCTTGTCGTCAGCGGCTGAA. Its protein product is CASSLSSAAE. The full CDR3 reads CASSLSSAAEAFF.

Remarks on this clone: Read coverage stops 3 residues before the CDR3 terminus; the germline J gene supplies the remainder. The chain links TRBV19 to TRBJ2-7; a possible D gene is TRBD1 (5 bases). This CDR3 is built from 13 residues. CDR1 and CDR2 from the germline V gene are LNHDA and SQIVND (reference sequence). V gave up 2 bases and J gave up 3 bases, with 8 bases separating them. The CDR3 sequence is CASSISRDYEQYF. The part of the CDR3 DNA that was read is TGTGCCAGTAGTATATCCAGGGACTACGAG.

This clone has only a few counts. The read terminates 3 residues before the CDR3 end, so the remaining end is supplied by the germline J gene. This sequence joins TRBV20-1 and TRBJ2-3; 12 bases line up with TRBD2. CDR1 and CDR2 from the germline V gene are DFQATT and SNEGSKA (reference sequence). The V segment lost 6 bases and the J segment 6 bases; nucleotides outside the gene matches: 4. CDR3 length: 13 amino acids. The sequenced CDR3 bases are TGCAGTGCATGCCTAGCGGGAGGGGATACG. It is translated as CSACLAGGDT. The CDR3 in its entirety is CSACLAGGDTQYF.

Many counts were recorded for this clone. The read is 3 residues too short to cover the CDR3 end, so that end is filled in from the germline J gene. This rearrangement joins TRBV7-2 to TRBJ2-5; TRBD2 might be the D (7 bases). The germline V gene encodes CDR1 SGHTA and CDR2 FQGNSA. The CDR3 runs to 15 residues. Trimming took off 1 base at V and 2 bases at J, with 11 bases between the two ends. The sequenced part of the CDR3 DNA is TGTGCCAGCAGCTTAGGGACAGCGGGGCAAGAGACC. This gives the protein CASSLGTAGQET. The full CDR3 is CASSLGTAGQETQYF. Full variable domain (missing parts from reference TRBV7-2 and TRBJ2-5): GAGVSQSPSNKVTEKGKDVELRCDPISGHTALYWYRQSLGQGLEFLIYFQGNSAPDKSGLPSDRFSAERTGGSVSTLTIQRTQQEDSAVYLCASSLGTAGQETQYFGPGTRLLVL.

On this clone: The read halts 3 residues ahead of the CDR3 end, with the missing end drawn from the germline J gene. The V and J genes are TRBV19 and TRBJ2-1, with 13 bases fitting TRBD2. V shed 7 bases, J shed 3 bases, and the junction held 12 bases outside the gene matches. The CDR3 covers 18 residues. Germline CDR1 and CDR2: LNHDA and SQIVND (reference sequence). CDR3 protein: CASNPERLAGGLYNEQFF. CDR3 bases read: TGTGCCAGTAACCCGGAGAGACTAGCGGGAGGCCTCTACAATGAG. Full variable domain (missing parts from reference TRBV19 and TRBJ2-1): DGGITQSPKYLFRKEGQNVTLSCEQNLNHDAMYWYRQDPGQGLRLIYYSQIVNDFQKGDIAEGYSVSREKKESFPLTVTSAQKNPTAFYLCASNPERLAGGLYNEQFFGPGTRLTVL.

Worth noting for this clone: The read terminates 3 residues before the CDR3 end, so the remaining end is supplied by the germline J gene. J is TRBJ1-6 and V is TRBV6-2 or TRBV6-3, with D perhaps matching TRBD1 (5 bases). This CDR3 has 15 amino acids. Per germline, CDR1 MNHEY and CDR2 SVGEGT. Trimming took 7 bases from V and 0 from J, leaving 10 bases between them. The CDR3 reads CASNPGSSYNSPLHF. CDR3 DNA (partial): TGTGCCAGCAACCCAGGGAGCTCCTATAATTCACCC.

A note on this clone: The read finishes 3 residues shy of the CDR3 end, and the germline J gene is used to complete it. The J gene is TRBJ1-2, the V gene TRBV30, with 8 nucleotides matching TRBD1. Germline CDR1 GTSNPN, CDR2 SVGIG (reference sequence). V lost 1 base to trimming and J lost 5 bases; unmatched junction nucleotides: 6. The CDR3 spans 14 residues. The CDR3 loop reads CAWSALRGLYGYTF. Incomplete CDR3 DNA: TGTGCCTGGAGTGCACTCAGGGGGCTATATGGC.